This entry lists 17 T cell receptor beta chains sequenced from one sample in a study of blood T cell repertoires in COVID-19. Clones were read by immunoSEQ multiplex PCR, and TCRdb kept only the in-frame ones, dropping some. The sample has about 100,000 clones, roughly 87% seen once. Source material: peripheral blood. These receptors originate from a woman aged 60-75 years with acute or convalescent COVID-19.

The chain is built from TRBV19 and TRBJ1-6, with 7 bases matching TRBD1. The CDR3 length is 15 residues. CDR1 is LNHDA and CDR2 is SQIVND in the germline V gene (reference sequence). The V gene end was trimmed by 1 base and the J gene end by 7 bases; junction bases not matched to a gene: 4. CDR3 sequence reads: CASSIVGQKNSPLHF. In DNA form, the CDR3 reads TGTGCCAGTAGTATAGTGGGACAGAAGAATTCACCCCTCCACTTT.

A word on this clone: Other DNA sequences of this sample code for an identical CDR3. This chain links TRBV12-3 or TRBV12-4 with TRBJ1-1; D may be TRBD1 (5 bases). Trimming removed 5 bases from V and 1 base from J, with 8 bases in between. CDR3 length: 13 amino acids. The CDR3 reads CASSRQGNTEAFF. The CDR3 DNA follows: TGTGCCAGCAGTAGGCAGGGGAACACTGAAGCTTTCTTT.

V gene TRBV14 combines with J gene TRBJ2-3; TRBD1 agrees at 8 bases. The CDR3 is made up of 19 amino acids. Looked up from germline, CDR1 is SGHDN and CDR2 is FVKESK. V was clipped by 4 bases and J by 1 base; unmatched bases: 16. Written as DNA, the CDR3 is TGTGCCAGCAGCCTCAGGGGGCAGGCGACAATCCGGGGCACAGATACGCAGTATTTT. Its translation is CASSLRGQATIRGTDTQYF.

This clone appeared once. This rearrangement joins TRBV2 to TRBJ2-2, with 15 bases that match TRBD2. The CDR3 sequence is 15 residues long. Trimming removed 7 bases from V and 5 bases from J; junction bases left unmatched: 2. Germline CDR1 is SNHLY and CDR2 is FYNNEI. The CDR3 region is CASKGLAGGTGELFF. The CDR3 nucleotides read TGTGCCAGCAAGGGACTAGCGGGAGGTACCGGGGAGCTGTTTTTT.

The CDR3 reads CSVGGTQGGFF. CDR3 sequence (DNA): TGCAGCGTTGGAGGGACTCAAGGTGGTTTCTTT. The genes are TRBV29-1 and TRBJ1-1, with D tentatively TRBD1 (5 bases). Germline CDR1 reads SQVTM; CDR2 reads ANQGSEA. The CDR3 consists of 11 residues. V lost 4 bases, J lost 13 bases, and 16 bases lay in between.

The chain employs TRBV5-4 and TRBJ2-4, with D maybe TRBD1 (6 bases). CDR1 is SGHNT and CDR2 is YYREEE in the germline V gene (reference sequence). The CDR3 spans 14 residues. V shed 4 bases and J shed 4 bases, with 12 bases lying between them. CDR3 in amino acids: CASSEPGQKNIQYF. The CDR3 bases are TGTGCCAGCAGCGAGCCGGGACAAAAAAACATTCAGTACTTC.

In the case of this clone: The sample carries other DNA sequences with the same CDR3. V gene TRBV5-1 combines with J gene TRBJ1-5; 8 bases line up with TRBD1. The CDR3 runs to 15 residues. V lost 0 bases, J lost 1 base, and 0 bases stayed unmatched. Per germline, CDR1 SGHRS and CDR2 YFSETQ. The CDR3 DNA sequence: TGCGCCAGCAGCTTGGCAGGGGGCAGCAATCAGCCCCAGCATTTT. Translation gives CASSLAGGSNQPQHF.

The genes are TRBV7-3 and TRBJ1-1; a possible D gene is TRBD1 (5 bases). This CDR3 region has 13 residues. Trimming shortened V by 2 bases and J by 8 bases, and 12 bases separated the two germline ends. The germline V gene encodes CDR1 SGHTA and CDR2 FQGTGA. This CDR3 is CASSLSQGVEAFF. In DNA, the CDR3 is TGTGCCAGCAGCTTATCGCAGGGCGTCGAAGCTTTCTTT.

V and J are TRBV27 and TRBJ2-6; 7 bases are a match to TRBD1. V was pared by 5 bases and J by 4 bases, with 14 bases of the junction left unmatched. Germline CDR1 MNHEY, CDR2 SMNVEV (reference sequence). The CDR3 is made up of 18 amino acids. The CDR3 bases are TGTGCCAGCAGTCTCATGGGGACAGCCTATTCAGGGGCCAACGTCCTGACTTTC. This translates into CASSLMGTAYSGANVLTF.

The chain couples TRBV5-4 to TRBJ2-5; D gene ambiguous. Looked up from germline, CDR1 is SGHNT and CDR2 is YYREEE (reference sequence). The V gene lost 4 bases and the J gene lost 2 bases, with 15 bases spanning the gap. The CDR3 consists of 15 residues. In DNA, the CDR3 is TGTGCCAGCAGCATACTCGGAACAGAACAAGAGACCCAGTACTTC. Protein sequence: CASSILGTEQETQYF.

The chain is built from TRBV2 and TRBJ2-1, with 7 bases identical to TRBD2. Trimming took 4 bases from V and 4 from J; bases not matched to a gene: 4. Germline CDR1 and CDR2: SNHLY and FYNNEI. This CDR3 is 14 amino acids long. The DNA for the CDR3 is TGTGCCAGCAGTGGGGACTACGGATACAATGAGCAGTTCTTC. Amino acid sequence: CASSGDYGYNEQFF.

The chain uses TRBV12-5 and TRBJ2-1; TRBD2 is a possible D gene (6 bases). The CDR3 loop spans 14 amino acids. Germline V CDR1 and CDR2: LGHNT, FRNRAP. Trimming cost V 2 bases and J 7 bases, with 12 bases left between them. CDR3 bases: TGTGCTAGTGGTTTGCAGGCGGGGCGGAATGAGCAGTTCTTC. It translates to CASGLQAGRNEQFF.

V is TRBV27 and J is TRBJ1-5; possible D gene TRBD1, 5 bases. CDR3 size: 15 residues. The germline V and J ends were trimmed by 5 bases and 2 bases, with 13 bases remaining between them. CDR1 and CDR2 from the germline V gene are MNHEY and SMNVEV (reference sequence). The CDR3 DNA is TGTGCCAGCAGTCCCCAGGGATCGCGCAATCAGCCCCAGCATTTT. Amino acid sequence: CASSPQGSRNQPQHF.

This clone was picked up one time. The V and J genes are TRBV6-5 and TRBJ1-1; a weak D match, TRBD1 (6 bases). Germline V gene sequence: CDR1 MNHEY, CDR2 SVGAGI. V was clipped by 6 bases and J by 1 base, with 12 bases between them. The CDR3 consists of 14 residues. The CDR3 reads CASRSSGQNTEAFF. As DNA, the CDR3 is TGTGCCAGCAGGAGCTCGGGACAGAACACTGAAGCTTTCTTT.

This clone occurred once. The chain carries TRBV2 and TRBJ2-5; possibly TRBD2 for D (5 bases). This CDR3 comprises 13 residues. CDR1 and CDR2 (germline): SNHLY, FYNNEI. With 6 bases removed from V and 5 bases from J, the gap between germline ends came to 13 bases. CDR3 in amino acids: CASRRAPQETQYF. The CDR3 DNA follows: TGTGCCAGCAGGAGGGCCCCCCAGGAGACCCAGTACTTC.

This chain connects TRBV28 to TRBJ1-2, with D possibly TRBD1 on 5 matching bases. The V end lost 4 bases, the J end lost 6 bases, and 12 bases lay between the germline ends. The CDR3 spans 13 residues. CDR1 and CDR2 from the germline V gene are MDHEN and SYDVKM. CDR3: CASSSLGVNGYTF. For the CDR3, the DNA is TGTGCCAGCAGTTCCCTAGGGGTAAATGGCTACACCTTC.

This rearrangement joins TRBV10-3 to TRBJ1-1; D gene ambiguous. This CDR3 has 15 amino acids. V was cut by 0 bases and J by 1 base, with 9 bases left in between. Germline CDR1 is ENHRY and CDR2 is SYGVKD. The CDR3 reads CAISESVRKNTEAFF. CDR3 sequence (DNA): TGTGCCATCAGTGAGTCGGTCAGAAAGAACACTGAAGCTTTCTTT.